Listed below are T cell receptor beta chains from one sample, sequenced in a study of vaccination effects on CD4 cells after COVID-19. These receptors have no identified antigens. TCRdb's table, derived via immunoSEQ multiplex PCR, lists solely in-frame clones and lacks some. The sample records tens of thousands of clones, 70% to 85% being singletons. The starting material was CD4+ T cells from PBMCs cultured with HCoV-229E spike peptides, obtained after COVID-19 vaccination. The receptors originated from a human donor who received a COVID-19 vaccine. Each CDR3 is given with its conserved first and last residue. D genes are given only for firm matches. Expanded clones are given a class, and other clones once, few, many or no size at all.

V gene	D gene	clone size	J gene	CDR3 DNA	CDR3 protein
TRBV7-3	.	.	TRBJ2-1	TGTGCCAGCAGCTTGCAGGGAAGGGGCTCCTACAATGAGCAGTTCTTC	CASSLQGRGSYNEQFF
TRBV6-1	.	once	TRBJ2-3	TGTGCCAGCAGGGAAACCAGGGGCGCTGGGATAAATACGCAGTATTTT	CASRETRGAGINTQYF
TRBV2	.	.	TRBJ1-2	TGTGCCAGCACGCCGCAGGGTTACGGCGGCTACACCTTC	CASTPQGYGGYTF
TRBV21-1	.	.	TRBJ2-2	TGTGCCAGCAGCGCCCGACAGGGGCCCAAAATGAACACCGGGGAGCTGTTTTTT	CASSARQGPKMNTGELFF
TRBV18	.	.	TRBJ2-5	TGTGCCAGCTCGGACTATTCTAGCCTCGGGGAGACCCAGTACTTC	CASSDYSSLGETQYF
TRBV14	TRBD1	.	TRBJ1-1	TGTGCCAGCAGCGACGGGACAGGGGCCTTCCGGAGGACTGAAGCTTTCTTT	CASSDGTGAFRRTEAFF
TRBV7-9	.	.	TRBJ2-3	TGTGCCAGCAGTCCCGGACTCCCGACGGATACGCAGTATTTT	CASSPGLPTDTQYF
TRBV5-8	.	once	TRBJ1-5	TGTGCCAGCAGGGATCCTGGGGAGCCCCAGCATTTT	CASRDPGEPQHF
TRBV30	.	.	TRBJ1-5	TGTGCCTGGAGTGGAAAAGGGGGGACGAGTCAGCCCCAGCATTTT	CAWSGKGGTSQPQHF
TRBV27	TRBD1	.	TRBJ1-6	TGTGCCAGCAGTAGAGGAGGGACAGGGGCTTCACCCCTCCACTTT	CASSRGGTGASPLHF
TRBV5-4	.	.	TRBJ1-2	TGTGCCAGCAGCACTAGGCTTCTCTATGGCTACACCTTC	CASSTRLLYGYTF
TRBV5-1	.	.	TRBJ2-2	TGCGCCAGCAGCGTAGGAGCAGGGACCAACGCCGGGGAGCTGTTTTTT	CASSVGAGTNAGELFF
TRBV6-1	.	.	TRBJ1-5	TGTGCCAGCAGTGAACACAGGGTGAATAGCAATCAGCCCCAGCATTTT	CASSEHRVNSNQPQHF
TRBV7-2	.	.	TRBJ1-5	TGTGCCAGCAGCGCACACGGGGGTCAGCCCCAGCATTTT	CASSAHGGQPQHF
TRBV6-5	TRBD1	.	TRBJ1-1	TGTGCCAGCAGAAGGGACAGCCTGAACACTGAAGCTTTCTTT	CASRRDSLNTEAFF
TRBV7-2	TRBD2	.	TRBJ2-5	TGTGCCAGCAGCTTAGCGTCTAGCGGGGGGGCAGAGACCCAGTACTTC	CASSLASSGGAETQYF
TRBV12-2	.	.	TRBJ1-4	TGTGCAAGTCGCCCGTTAGGCCGGGACAGGGGGCGAGGTGAAAAACTGTTTTTT	CASRPLGRDRGRGEKLFF
TRBV6-6	.	.	TRBJ1-1	TGTGCCAGCAGTTACTCGCGGACCGACTTGAACACTGAAGCTTTCTTT	CASSYSRTDLNTEAFF
TRBV7-9	.	.	TRBJ2-6	TGTGCCAGCAGCTTAACTGGGGCCAACGTCCTGACTTTC	CASSLTGANVLTF
TRBV18	TRBD1	.	TRBJ2-2	TGTGCCAGCTCACCACCGGGACAGGGGGCCGGGGAGCTGTTTTTT	CASSPPGQGAGELFF
TRBV7-3	TRBD2	.	TRBJ2-5	TGTGCCAGCAGCCTCGGGACTAGCGGGAGGGAGACCCAGTACTTC	CASSLGTSGRETQYF
TRBV7-9	.	.	TRBJ2-2	TGTGCCAGCAGCTTAGTAGGTGGGGTCCACACCGGGGAGCTGTTTTTT	CASSLVGGVHTGELFF
TRBV7-2	.	.	TRBJ2-1	TGTGCCAGCAGCTTATTGGCCCAGGACTACAATGAGCAGTTCTTC	CASSLLAQDYNEQFF
TRBV2	.	.	TRBJ1-2	TGTGCCAGCAGTCGACAGAACTATGGCTACACCTTC	CASSRQNYGYTF
TRBV10-3	.	.	TRBJ1-1	TGTGCCATCGGTAGACAAGCGAACACTGAAGCTTTCTTT	CAIGRQANTEAFF
TRBV19	.	.	TRBJ1-6	TGTGCCAGTAGTCCGGGGTACAGAACACCCCTCCACTTT	CASSPGYRTPLHF
TRBV5-8	TRBD1	few	TRBJ1-1	TGTGCCAGCAGCTTGGTGGACAGGATGAACACTGAAGCTTTCTTT	CASSLVDRMNTEAFF
TRBV6-4	.	few	TRBJ1-2	TGTGCCAGCAGCGCCGGACCTGCTCGTAGCTACACCTTC	CASSAGPARSYTF
TRBV19	TRBD1	.	TRBJ1-5	TGTGCCAGTAGGACTGGACAGGGCAAAGGCAATCAGCCCCAGCATTTT	CASRTGQGKGNQPQHF
TRBV9	TRBD1	.	TRBJ2-3	TGTGCCAGCAGCCGGGACAGGGGGCGAGATACGCAGTATTTT	CASSRDRGRDTQYF
TRBV4-2	TRBD2	.	TRBJ2-3	TGTGCCAGCAGCCAAGGGCTAGCGGGGGGGGTAGATACGCAGTATTTT	CASSQGLAGGVDTQYF
TRBV7-7	.	once	TRBJ1-1	TGTGCCAGCAGCTTATTCGTGAACACTGAAGCTTTCTTT	CASSLFVNTEAFF
TRBV3-1/TRBV3-2	.	.	TRBJ1-1	TGTGCCAGCAGCCATCCCCCGGGACAAAGTGCTTTCTTT	CASSHPPGQSAFF
TRBV5-1	TRBD1	.	TRBJ2-5	TGCGCCAGCAGGACAGGGGTGGCAGAGACCCAGTACTTC	CASRTGVAETQYF
TRBV7-2	TRBD2	.	TRBJ2-5	TGTGCCAGCAGACCTACGGGGGGGCCTTTAGAGACCCAGTACTTC	CASRPTGGPLETQYF
TRBV7-2	.	.	TRBJ2-3	TGTGCCAGCAGCTTAAGATTTCAAGATACGCAGTATTTT	CASSLRFQDTQYF
TRBV3-1/TRBV3-2	.	few	TRBJ1-3	TGTGCCAGCAGCCAAGATTCGGACACCATATATTTT	CASSQDSDTIYF
TRBV2	.	.	TRBJ1-2	TGTGCCAGCAGTGCCCCCACAGGATCCTATGGCTACACCTTC	CASSAPTGSYGYTF
TRBV24-1	TRBD1	.	TRBJ2-5	TGTGCCACCAGTGGCCGGGGACAGCTTCAAGAGACCCAGTACTTC	CATSGRGQLQETQYF
TRBV18	.	few	TRBJ1-1	TGTGCCAGCTCACCTCAGGGTCAAACTGAAGCTTTCTTT	CASSPQGQTEAFF
TRBV18	.	few	TRBJ1-3	TGTGCCAGCTCACCAATTAAAGGTGGCTCTGGAAACACCATATATTTT	CASSPIKGGSGNTIYF
TRBV7-3	.	few	TRBJ2-5	TGTGCCAGCAGCTTAGCGGGGCCGGGAGAGACCCAGTACTTC	CASSLAGPGETQYF
TRBV9	TRBD1	.	TRBJ2-3	TGTGCCAGCAGCGAGACAGGGAGCACAGATACGCAGTATTTT	CASSETGSTDTQYF
TRBV5-4	TRBD2	.	TRBJ2-1	TGTGCCAGCAGCACGGGGACTAACCCCTACAATGAGCAGTTCTTC	CASSTGTNPYNEQFF
TRBV2	.	few	TRBJ1-3	TGTGCCAGCAGTTCGGGGGGCAGGGGAAACACCATATATTTT	CASSSGGRGNTIYF
TRBV18	.	.	TRBJ2-2	TGTGCCAGCTCACCACGGGGTGCTGGGGAGCTGTTTTTT	CASSPRGAGELFF
TRBV6-5	TRBD2	.	TRBJ2-3	TGTGCCAGCAGTACTAGCGGGGGTAGCACAGATACGCAGTATTTT	CASSTSGGSTDTQYF
TRBV7-8	.	.	TRBJ1-1	TGTGCCAGCAGCTTAGGAAGGAACACTGAAGCTTTCTTT	CASSLGRNTEAFF
TRBV5-1	.	few	TRBJ2-1	TGCGCCAGCAGCTTGGTTCGGGTCAATGAGCAGTTCTTC	CASSLVRVNEQFF
TRBV5-1	TRBD2	.	TRBJ2-5	TGCGCCAGCAGCTTGTTGGCGGGGGGCCGACAAGAGACCCAGTACTTC	CASSLLAGGRQETQYF
TRBV5-6	.	.	TRBJ1-2	TGTGCCAGCAGCTTGGTTAGGATTAACTATGGCTACACCTTC	CASSLVRINYGYTF